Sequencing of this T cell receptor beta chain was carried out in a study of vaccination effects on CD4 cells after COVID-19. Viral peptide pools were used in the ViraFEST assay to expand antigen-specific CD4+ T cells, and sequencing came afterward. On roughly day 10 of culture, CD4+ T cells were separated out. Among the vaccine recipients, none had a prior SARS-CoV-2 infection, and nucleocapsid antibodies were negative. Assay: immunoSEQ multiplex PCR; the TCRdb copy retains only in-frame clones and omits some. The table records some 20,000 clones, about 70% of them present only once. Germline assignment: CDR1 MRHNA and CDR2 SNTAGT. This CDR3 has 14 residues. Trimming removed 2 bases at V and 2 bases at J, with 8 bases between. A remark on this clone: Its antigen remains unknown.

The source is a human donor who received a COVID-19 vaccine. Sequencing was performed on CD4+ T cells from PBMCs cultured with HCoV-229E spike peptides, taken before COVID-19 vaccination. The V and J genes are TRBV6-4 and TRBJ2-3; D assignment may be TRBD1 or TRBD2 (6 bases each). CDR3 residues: CASSDGGPTDTQYF. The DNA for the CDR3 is TGTGCCAGCAGTGACGGGGGGCCCACAGATACGCAGTATTTT.